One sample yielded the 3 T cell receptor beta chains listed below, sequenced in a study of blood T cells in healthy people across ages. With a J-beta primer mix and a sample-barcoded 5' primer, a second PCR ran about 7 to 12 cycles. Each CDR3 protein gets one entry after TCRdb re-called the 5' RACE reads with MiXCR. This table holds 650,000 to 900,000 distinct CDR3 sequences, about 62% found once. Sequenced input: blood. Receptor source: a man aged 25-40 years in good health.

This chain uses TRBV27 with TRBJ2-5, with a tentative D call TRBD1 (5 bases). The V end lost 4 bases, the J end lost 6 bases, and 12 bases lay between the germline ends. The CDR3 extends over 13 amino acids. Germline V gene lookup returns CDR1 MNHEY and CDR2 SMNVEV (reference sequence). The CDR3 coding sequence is TGTGCCAGCAGTTACCAGGGCGGAAAGACCCAGTACTTC. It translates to CASSYQGGKTQYF.

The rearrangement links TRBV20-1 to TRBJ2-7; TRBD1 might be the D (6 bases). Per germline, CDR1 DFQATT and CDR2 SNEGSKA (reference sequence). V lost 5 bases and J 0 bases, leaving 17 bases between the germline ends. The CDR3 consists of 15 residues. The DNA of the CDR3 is TGCAGTGCTGACAGGAAGGGGGTCAGCTCCTACGAGCAGTACTTC. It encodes CSADRKGVSSYEQYF.

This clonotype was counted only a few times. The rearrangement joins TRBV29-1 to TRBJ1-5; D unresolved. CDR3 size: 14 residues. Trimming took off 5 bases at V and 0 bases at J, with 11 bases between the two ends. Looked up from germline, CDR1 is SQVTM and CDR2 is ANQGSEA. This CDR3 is CSVSFTNSNQPQHF. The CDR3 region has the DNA TGCAGCGTTTCTTTCACTAATAGCAATCAGCCCCAGCATTTT.